This T cell receptor beta chain came from a study of shared clonotypes between healthy human individuals. Clones were sequenced by immunoSEQ multiplex PCR, and TCRdb holds only the in-frame ones, with some missing. The table records more than 500,000 clones, approximately 94% of them present only once. Trimming pared 4 bases from V and 4 bases from J, leaving 25 bases between. This CDR3 is built from 18 residues. Germline values: CDR1 SGHTA, CDR2 FQGNSA. The source material was naive CD4+ T cells sorted from blood. As to subset: CD45RA+ positively selected. V and J are TRBV7-2 and TRBJ1-2; D possibly corresponds to TRBD1 (5 bases). The sequence was obtained from a woman aged 30 to 39 in good health. CDR3: CASSYRDPGRPGPYGYTF. For the CDR3, the DNA is TGTGCCAGCAGCTATCGGGATCCAGGGAGGCCGGGACCCTATGGCTACACCTTC.